This TCR beta chain originates from a study of HIV-infected patients and healthy controls. A single record per CDR3 protein comes from TCRdb applying MiXCR to the 5' RACE reads. The table lists some 67,000 distinct CDR3 sequences, roughly a sixth of them singletons, with approximately 5% in the top ten. V lost 5 bases to trimming and J lost 4 bases; unmatched junction nucleotides: 9. The CDR3 covers 15 residues. This clonotype has only a few counts. The sequencing input was CD4+ T cells from blood. The chain carries TRBV12-3 or TRBV12-4 and TRBJ1-1, with 8 bases matching TRBD1. The TCR sequence derives from a human donor in good health. Here the CDR3 reads CASSRDRRRGTEAFF. In nucleotides, the CDR3 is TGTGCCAGCAGTCGGGACAGGAGAAGGGGCACTGAAGCTTTCTTT.